This paragraph covers one T cell receptor (beta chain) sequence. V gave up 0 bases and J gave up 5 bases; unmatched junction bases: 6. CDR1 LGHNA and CDR2 YNFKEQ come from the germline V gene. This CDR3 is 15 amino acids long. These data belong to a study of blood T cell repertoires in COVID-19. TCRdb's table, derived via immunoSEQ multiplex PCR, lists solely in-frame clones and lacks some. The sample lists about 170,000 clones, 84% occurring once. The material sequenced was peripheral blood. This chain links TRBV4-2 with TRBJ1-1; 7 bases match TRBD1. The receptor's source is an elderly woman with COVID-19, enrolled during active disease. CDR3 nucleotide sequence: TGTGCCAGCAGCCAAGAAAAGGGGGCGCGTACTGAAGCTTTCTTT. Residues: CASSQEKGARTEAFF.